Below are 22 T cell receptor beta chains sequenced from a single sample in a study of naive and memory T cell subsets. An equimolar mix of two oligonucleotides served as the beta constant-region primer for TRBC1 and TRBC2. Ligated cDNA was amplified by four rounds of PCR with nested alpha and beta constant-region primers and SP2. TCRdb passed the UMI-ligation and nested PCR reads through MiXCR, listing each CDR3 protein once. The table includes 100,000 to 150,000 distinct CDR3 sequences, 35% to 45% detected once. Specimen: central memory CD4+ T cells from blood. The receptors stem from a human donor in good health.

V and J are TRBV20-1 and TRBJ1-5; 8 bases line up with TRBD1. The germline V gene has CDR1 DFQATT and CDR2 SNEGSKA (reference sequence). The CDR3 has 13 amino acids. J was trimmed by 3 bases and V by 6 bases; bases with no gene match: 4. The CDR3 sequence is CSATTGVNQPQHF. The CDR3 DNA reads TGCAGTGCAACGACAGGGGTCAATCAGCCCCAGCATTTT.

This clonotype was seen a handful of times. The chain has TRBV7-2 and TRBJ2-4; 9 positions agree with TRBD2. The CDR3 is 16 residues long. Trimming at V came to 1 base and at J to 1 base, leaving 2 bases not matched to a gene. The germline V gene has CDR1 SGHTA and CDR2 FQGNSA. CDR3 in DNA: TGTGCCAGCAGCTTAGGGACTAGCGTGGCCAAAAACATTCAGTACTTC. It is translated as CASSLGTSVAKNIQYF.

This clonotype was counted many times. The CDR3 DNA sequence: TGTGCCAGCAGTTTCACGGGGAATGAGCAGTTCTTC. Translating it yields CASSFTGNEQFF. V and J are TRBV27 and TRBJ2-1; possible D gene TRBD2, 5 bases. CDR3 length: 12 residues. Trimming took off 3 bases at V and 7 bases at J, with 7 bases between the two ends. Germline V gene lookup returns CDR1 MNHEY and CDR2 SMNVEV (reference sequence).

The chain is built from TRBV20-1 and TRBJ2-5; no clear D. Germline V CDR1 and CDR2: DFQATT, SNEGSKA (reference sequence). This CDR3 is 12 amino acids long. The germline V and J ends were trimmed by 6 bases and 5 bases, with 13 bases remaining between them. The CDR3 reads CSALGRGETQYF. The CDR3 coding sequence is TGCAGTGCCCTTGGACGTGGGGAGACCCAGTACTTC.

The CDR3 DNA reads TGTGCCAGCAGTTACTCGTTGGGACAGGGGAGCGAGCAGTACTTC. Protein: CASSYSLGQGSEQYF. This sequence joins TRBV6-6 and TRBJ2-7, with 10 bases that match TRBD1. Germline-derived CDR1 and CDR2 are MNHNY and SVGAGI (reference sequence). The length of the CDR3 is 15 residues. V lost 0 bases, J lost 6 bases, and 5 bases stayed unmatched.

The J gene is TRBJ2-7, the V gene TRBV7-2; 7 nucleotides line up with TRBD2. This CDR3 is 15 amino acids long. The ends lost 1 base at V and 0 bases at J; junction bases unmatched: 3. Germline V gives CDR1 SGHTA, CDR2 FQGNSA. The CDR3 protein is CASSLEGLTSYEQYF. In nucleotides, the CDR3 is TGTGCCAGCAGCTTAGAGGGACTAACCTCCTACGAGCAGTACTTC.

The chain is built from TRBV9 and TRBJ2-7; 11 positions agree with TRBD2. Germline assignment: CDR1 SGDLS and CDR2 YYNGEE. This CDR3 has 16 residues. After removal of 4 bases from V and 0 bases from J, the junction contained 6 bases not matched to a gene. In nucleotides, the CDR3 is TGTGCCAGCAGCCCCCGACTAGCGGGGAGCTCCTACGAGCAGTACTTC. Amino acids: CASSPRLAGSSYEQYF.

CDR3 sequence reads: CASSRDGVAKNIQYF. For the CDR3, the DNA is TGTGCCAGCAGCCGTGACGGGGTGGCCAAAAACATTCAGTACTTC. This chain connects TRBV7-9 to TRBJ2-4, with TRBD2 as a possible D gene (5 bases). This CDR3 is built from 15 residues. Germline assignment: CDR1 SEHNR and CDR2 FQNEAQ (reference sequence). V lost 5 bases to trimming and J lost 1 base, with 12 bases between them. The full variable domain, in which reference TRBV7-9 and TRBJ2-4 provide the parts outside the CDR3, is DTGVSQNPRHKITKRGQNVTFRCDPISEHNRLYWYRQTLGQGPEFLTYFQNEAQLEKSRLLSDRFSAERPKGSFSTLEIQRTEQGDSAMYLCASSRDGVAKNIQYFGAGTRLSVL.

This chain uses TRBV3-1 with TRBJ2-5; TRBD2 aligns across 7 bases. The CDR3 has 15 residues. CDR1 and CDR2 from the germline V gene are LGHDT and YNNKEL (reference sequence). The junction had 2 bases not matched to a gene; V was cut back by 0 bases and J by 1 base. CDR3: CASSQEGLLQETQYF. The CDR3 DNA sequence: TGTGCCAGCAGCCAAGAGGGACTACTCCAAGAGACCCAGTACTTC.

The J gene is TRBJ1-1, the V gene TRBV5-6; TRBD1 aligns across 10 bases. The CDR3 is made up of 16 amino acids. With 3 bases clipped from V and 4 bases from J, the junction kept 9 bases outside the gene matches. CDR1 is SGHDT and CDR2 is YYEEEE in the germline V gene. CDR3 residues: CASSWGQGISSTEAFF. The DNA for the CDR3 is TGTGCCAGCAGCTGGGGACAGGGGATATCGAGCACTGAAGCTTTCTTT.

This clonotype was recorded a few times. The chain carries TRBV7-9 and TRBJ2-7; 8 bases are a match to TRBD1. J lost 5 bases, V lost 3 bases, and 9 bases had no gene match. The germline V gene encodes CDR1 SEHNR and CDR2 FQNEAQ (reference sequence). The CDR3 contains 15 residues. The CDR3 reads CASSFMTGDAHEQYF. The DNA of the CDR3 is TGTGCCAGCAGCTTCATGACAGGGGATGCGCACGAGCAGTACTTC.

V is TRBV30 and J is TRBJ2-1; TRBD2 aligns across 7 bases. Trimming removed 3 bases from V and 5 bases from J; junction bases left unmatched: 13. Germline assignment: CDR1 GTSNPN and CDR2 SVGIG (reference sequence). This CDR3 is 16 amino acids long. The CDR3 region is CAWSPIGTNNNNEQFF. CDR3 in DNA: TGTGCCTGGAGCCCAATAGGGACTAACAATAACAATGAGCAGTTCTTC. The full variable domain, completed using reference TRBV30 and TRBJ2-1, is SQTIHQWPATLVQPVGSPLSLECTVEGTSNPNLYWYRQAAGRGLQLLFYSVGIGQISSEVPQNLSASRPQDRQFILSSKKLLLSDSGFYLCAWSPIGTNNNNEQFFGPGTRLTVL.

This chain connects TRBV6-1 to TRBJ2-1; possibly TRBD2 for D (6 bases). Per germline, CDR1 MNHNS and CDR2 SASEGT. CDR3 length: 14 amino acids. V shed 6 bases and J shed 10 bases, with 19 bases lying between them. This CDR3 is CASRRGLLLMEQFF. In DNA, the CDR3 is TGTGCCAGCAGGAGGGGACTTCTTCTCATGGAGCAGTTCTTC.

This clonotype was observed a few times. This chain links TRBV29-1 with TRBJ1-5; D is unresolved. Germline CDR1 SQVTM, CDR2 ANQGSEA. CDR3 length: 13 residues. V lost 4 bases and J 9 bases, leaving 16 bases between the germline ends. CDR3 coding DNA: TGCAGCGTTGTCGGCTCCGATCGAGGGCCCCAGCATTTT. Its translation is CSVVGSDRGPQHF.

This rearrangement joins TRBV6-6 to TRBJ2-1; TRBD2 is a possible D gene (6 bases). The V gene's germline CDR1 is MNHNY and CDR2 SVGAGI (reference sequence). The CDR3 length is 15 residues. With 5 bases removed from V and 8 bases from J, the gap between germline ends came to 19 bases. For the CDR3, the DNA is TGTGCCAGCAGTCCCCGGGCTAGCTCTAGCGATGAGCAGTTCTTC. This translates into CASSPRASSSDEQFF.

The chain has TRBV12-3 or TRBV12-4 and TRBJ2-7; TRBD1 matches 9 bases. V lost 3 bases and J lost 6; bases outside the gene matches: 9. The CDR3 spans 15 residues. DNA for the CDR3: TGTGCCAGCAGTTTCCAAGGACAGGGGTTAGGCGAGCAGTACTTC. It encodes CASSFQGQGLGEQYF.

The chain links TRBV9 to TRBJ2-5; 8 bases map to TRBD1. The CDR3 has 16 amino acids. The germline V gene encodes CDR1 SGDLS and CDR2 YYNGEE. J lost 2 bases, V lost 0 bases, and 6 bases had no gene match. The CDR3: CASSVAPGGGQETQYF. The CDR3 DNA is TGTGCCAGCAGCGTAGCACCAGGGGGCGGGCAAGAGACCCAGTACTTC.

CDR3 sequence: CASSDKREATYEQYF. CDR3 nucleotides: TGTGCCAGCAGCGACAAGCGGGAGGCTACCTACGAGCAGTACTTC. This chain joins TRBV27 and TRBJ2-7, with TRBD2 matching 9 bases. The CDR3 length is 15 residues. Trimming took 6 bases from V and 2 from J; bases not matched to a gene: 8. Germline values: CDR1 MNHEY, CDR2 SMNVEV (reference sequence).

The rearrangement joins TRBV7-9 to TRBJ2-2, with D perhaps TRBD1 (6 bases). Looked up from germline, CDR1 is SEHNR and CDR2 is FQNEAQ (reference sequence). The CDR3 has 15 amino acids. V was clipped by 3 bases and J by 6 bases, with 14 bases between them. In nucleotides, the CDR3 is TGTGCCAGCAGCTTCAGGGGAAAGGGAGCCGGGGAGCTGTTTTTT. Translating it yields CASSFRGKGAGELFF.

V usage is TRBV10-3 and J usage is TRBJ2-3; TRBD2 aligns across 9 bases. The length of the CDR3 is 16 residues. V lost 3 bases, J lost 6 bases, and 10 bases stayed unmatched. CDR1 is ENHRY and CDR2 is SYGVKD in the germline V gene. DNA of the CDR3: TGTGCCATCAGTGATTGGGCGGGAGGGGTACCGGATACGCAGTATTTT. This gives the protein CAISDWAGGVPDTQYF.

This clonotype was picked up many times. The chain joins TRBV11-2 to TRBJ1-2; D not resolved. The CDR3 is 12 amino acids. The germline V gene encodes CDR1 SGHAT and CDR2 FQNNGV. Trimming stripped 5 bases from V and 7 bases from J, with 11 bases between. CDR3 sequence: CASSLTAAGYTF. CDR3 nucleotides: TGTGCCAGCAGCCTCACAGCTGCTGGCTACACCTTC.

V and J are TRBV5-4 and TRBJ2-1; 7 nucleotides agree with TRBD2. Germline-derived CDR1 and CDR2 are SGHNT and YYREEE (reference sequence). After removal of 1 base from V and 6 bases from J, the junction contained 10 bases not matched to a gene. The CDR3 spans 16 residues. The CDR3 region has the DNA TGTGCCAGCAGCTTGTCAGCGGGGCCGCACCCCAATGAGCAGTTCTTC. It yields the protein CASSLSAGPHPNEQFF.